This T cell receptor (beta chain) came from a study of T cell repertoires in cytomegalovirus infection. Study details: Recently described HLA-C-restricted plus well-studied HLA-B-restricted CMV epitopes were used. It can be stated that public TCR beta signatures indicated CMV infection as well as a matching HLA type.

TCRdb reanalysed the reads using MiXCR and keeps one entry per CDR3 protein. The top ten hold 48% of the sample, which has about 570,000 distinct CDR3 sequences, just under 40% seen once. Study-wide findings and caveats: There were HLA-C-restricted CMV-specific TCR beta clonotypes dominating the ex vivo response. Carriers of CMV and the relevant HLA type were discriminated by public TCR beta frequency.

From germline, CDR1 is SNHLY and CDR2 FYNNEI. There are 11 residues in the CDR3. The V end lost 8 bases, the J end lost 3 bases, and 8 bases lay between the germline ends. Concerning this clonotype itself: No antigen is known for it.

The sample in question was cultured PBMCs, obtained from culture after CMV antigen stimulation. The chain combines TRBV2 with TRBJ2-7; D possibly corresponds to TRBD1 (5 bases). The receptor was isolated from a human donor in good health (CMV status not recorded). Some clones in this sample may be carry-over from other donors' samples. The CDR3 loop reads CASSGYYEQYF. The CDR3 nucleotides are TGTGCCAGCTCAGGGTACTACGAGCAGTACTTC.